This T cell receptor beta chain comes out of a study of PD-L1 blockade in urothelial cancer. Overall study context: About 90% of the roughly 29 patients were men with bladder-origin urothelial cancer. Patients had undergone 0 to 3 prior chemotherapy regimens.

Metastatic or locally advanced urothelial carcinoma was present in the patients. Measured with immunoSEQ multiplex PCR; TCRdb has only the in-frame clones, and not every one. Of around 100,000 clones in the sample, around 90% were seen once. Germline CDR1 reads GTSNPN; CDR2 reads SVGIG (reference sequence). This CDR3 spans 14 amino acids. After removal of 6 bases from V and 3 bases from J, the junction contained 9 bases not matched to a gene. The source is a woman of 80 years or more with urothelial cancer. The chain combines TRBV30 with TRBJ2-7; 9 bases line up with TRBD1. The sample was PBMCs, taken around atezolizumab (anti-PD-L1) treatment. The CDR3 region has the DNA TGTGCCTGCTATGCGAGACAGGGGGACTACGAGCAGTACTTC. It specifies CACYARQGDYEQYF.